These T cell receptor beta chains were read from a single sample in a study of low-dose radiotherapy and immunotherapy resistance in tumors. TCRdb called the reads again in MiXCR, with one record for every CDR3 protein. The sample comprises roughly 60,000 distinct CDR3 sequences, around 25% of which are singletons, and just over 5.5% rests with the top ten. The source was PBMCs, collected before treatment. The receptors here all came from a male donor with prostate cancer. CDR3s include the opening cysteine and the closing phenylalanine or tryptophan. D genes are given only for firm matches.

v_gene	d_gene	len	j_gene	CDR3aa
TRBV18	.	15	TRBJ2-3	CASSRTTGGTDTQYF
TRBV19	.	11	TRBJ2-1	CASSGWGEQFF
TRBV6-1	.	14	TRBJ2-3	CASTWGRGTDTQYF
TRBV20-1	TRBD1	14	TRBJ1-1	CSARARQGWTEAFF
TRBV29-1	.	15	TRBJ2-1	CSVEKGILTDNEQFF
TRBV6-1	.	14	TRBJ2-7	CASSTGWFSYEQYF
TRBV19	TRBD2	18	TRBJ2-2	CASSLGLAGVGGTGELFF
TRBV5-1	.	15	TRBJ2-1	CASSSTGSSYNEQFF
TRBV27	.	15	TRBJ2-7	CASSLSLGQTYEQYF
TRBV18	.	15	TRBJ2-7	CASSPDRNRFYEQYF
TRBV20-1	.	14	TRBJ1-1	CSARTPTANTEAFF
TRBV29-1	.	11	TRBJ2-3	CSVEGMDTQYF
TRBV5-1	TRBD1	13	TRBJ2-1	CASSPGTDQSMFF
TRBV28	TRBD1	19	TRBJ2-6	CASSTLRDRFRSGANVLTF
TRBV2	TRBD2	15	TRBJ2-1	CASSRRLAGNNEQFF
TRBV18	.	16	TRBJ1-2	CASSPQVALPNYGYTF
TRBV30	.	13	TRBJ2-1	CAWALSRYNEQFF
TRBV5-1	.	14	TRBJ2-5	CASSSRDQKETQYF
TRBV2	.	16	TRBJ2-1	CASSPRGGGAYNEQFF
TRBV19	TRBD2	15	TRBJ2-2	CASSVTGTSNGELFF
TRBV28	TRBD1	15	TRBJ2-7	CASSQPGQGSYEQYF
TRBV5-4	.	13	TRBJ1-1	CASSSGTRTEAFF
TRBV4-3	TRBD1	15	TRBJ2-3	CASSPPGQGSDTQYF
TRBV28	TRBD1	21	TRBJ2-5	CASSTYHNRDRGWSLQETQYF
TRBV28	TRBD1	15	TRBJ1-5	CASSRQGPSNQPQHF
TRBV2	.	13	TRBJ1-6	CASTQQRESPLHF
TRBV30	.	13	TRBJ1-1	CAWSRGQSKEAFF
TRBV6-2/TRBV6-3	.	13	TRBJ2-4	CASSFSWENIQYF
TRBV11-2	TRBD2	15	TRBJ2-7	CASSQASAGVYEQYF
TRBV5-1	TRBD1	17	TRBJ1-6	CASSLAEDRGLGSPLHF
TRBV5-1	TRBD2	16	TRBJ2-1	CASSLGTSVSYNEQFF
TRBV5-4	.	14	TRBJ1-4	CASSPGLWGEKLFF
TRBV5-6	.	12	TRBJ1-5	CASSTWGQPQHF
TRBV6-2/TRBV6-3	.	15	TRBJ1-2	CASSYGTPMVYGYTF
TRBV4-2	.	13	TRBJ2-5	CASSQGEKETQYF
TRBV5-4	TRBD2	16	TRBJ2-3	CASSPGLAGVTDTQYF
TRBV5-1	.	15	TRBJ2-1	CASSVLGGEVNEQFF
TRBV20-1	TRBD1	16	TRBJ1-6	CSASIGQGDRNSPLHF
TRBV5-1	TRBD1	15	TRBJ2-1	CASSKAGTGNNEQFF
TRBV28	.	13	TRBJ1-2	CASSQTGAYGYTF
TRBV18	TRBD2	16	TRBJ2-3	CASSPSSGRSTDTQYF
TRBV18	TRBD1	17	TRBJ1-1	CASSLQGQGLPNTEAFF
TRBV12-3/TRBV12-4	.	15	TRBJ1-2	CASSDQGQPIYGYTF
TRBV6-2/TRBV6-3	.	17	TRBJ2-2	CASSPKGAGANTGELFF
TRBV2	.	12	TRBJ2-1	CASALGSNEQFF
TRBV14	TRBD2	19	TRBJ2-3	CASSQGLAGEEPSTDTQYF
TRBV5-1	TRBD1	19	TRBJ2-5	CASSLNLDGTGRTVETQYF
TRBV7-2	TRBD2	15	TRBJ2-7	CASSLLAGAPYEQYF
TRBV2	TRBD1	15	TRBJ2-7	CASMRDRVGFGEQYF
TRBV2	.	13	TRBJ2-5	CASSEGARETQYF
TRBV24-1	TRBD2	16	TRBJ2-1	CATSEWTSGSRGEQFF